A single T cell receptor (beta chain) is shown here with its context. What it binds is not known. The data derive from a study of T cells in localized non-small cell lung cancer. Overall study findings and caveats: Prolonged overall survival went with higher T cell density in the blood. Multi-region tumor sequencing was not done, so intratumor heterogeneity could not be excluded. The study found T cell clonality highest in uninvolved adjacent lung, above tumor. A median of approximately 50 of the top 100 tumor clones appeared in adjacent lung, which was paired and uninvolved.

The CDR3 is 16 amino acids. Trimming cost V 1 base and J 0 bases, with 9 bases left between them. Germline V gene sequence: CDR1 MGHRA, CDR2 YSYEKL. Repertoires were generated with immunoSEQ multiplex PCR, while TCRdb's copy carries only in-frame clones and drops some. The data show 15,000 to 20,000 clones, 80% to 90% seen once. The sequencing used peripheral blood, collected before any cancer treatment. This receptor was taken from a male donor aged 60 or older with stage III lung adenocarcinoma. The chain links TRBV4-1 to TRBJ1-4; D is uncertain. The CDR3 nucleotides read TGCGCCAGCAGCCAAGGGACCAGTGCAACTAATGAAAAACTGTTTTTT. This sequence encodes CASSQGTSATNEKLFF.